The T cell receptor beta chain described here comes from a study of beta chain features in type 1 diabetes. On the study more broadly: Patients shared similar age, gender and cell yields with healthy donors. Study-level findings and limits: Shorter TCRB CDR3s, moderately but significantly so, marked every one of the four CD4+ subsets in Type 1 diabetes patients. At VDJ recombination sites, type 1 diabetes patients had fewer insertions and more deleted nucleotides.

Sequencing targeted expressed TCRB transcripts, as all isolated RNA had been reverse transcribed. Method: immunoSEQ multiplex PCR; TCRdb's copy keeps in-frame clones and lacks some. Among 600,000 to 750,000 clones listed, roughly an eighth were seen once. V shed 3 bases and J shed 0 bases, with 5 bases lying between them. Germline V gene lookup returns CDR1 MGHDK and CDR2 SYGVNS. This CDR3 region has 14 residues. By way of CD45RO/CCR7/CD25/CD127/CD95/CD27, the CD4+ regulatory, stem cell-like memory, central memory and naive cells were sorted. As concerns this clone: Antigen: not known.

This chain joins TRBV25-1 and TRBJ1-4; no clear D gene. This receptor was taken from a man aged 25-40 years with type 1 diabetes. The sequenced sample consisted of naive CD4+ T cells from blood. CDR3 sequence (DNA): TGTGCCAGCAGTGATACCCCAACTAATGAAAAACTGTTTTTT. Residues: CASSDTPTNEKLFF. Full variable domain (missing parts from reference TRBV25-1 and TRBJ1-4): EADIYQTPRYLVIGTGKKITLECSQTMGHDKMYWYQQDPGMELHLIHYSYGVNSTEKGDLSSESTVSRIRTEHFPLTLESARPSHTSQYLCASSDTPTNEKLFFGSGTQLSVL.